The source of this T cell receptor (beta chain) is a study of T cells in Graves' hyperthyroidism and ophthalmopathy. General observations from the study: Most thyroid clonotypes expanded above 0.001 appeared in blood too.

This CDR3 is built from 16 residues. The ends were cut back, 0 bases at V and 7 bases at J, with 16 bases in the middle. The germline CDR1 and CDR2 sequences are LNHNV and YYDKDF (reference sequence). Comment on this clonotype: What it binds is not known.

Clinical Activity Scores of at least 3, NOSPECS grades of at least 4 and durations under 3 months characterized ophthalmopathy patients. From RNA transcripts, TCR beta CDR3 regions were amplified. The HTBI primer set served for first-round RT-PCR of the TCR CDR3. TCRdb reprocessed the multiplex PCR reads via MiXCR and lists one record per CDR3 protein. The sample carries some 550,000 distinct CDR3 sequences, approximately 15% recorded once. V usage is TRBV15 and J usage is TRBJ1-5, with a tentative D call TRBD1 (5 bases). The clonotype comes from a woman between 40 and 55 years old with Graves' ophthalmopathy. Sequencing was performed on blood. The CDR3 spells CATSRDPARAPQPQHF. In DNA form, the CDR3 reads TGTGCCACCAGCAGAGATCCGGCCAGGGCACCCCAGCCCCAGCATTTT.